This is a list of T cell receptor beta chains from one sample in a study of T cell changes during pregnancy in multiple sclerosis. The assay was immunoSEQ multiplex PCR, and TCRdb's table has in-frame clones only and misses some. Among tens of thousands of clones listed, approximately 91% were seen once. This material consisted of peripheral blood, taken in the second trimester of pregnancy. The receptor set was obtained from a female donor in good health, enrolled as a control in a pregnancy study. The CDR3 runs from the conserved cysteine through the conserved F or W. D genes are given only for firm matches. The size field is filled for only some rows; it gives once, few, many or a size class.

j_call	d_call	clone_size	v_call	cdr3_nt	cdr3_aa
TRBJ2-5	-	-	TRBV4-1	TGCGCCAGCAGCCGCCCCGGTTACCAAGAGACCCAGTACTTC	CASSRPGYQETQYF
TRBJ2-5	-	-	TRBV5-1	TGCGCCAGCAGCGGGCAGGTTCTCCGTGAGACCCAGTACTTC	CASSGQVLRETQYF
TRBJ1-1	-	medium-sized	TRBV5-1	TGCGCCAGCAGCTCCGGACAGAACACTGAAGCTTTCTTT	CASSSGQNTEAFF
TRBJ1-5	-	-	TRBV28	TGTGCCAGCAGTCCACAGCCCCAGGACACCCTGGACGGGTTATCACTGCCCCAGCATTTT	CASSPQPQDTLDGLSLPQHF
TRBJ2-5	-	-	TRBV2	TGTGCCAGCAGTGGATTCGACGGGGAGACCCAGTACTTC	CASSGFDGETQYF
TRBJ1-4	-	-	TRBV7-8	TGTGCCAGCAGCTCCGACCGGGGGATAAGTGAAAAACTGTTTTTT	CASSSDRGISEKLFF
TRBJ2-7	-	-	TRBV4-3	TGCGCCAGCAGCCAAGATAGGAGGGATCGCGAGCAGTACTTC	CASSQDRRDREQYF
TRBJ2-1	TRBD2	-	TRBV19	TGTGCCAGTAGTCCCCCCTCTAGCGGGAGGGGCAATGAGCAGTTCTTC	CASSPPSSGRGNEQFF
TRBJ2-3	-	-	TRBV5-6	TGTGCCAGCGCGCGGAGGGGGGGGAACACAGATACGCAGTATTTT	CASARRGGNTDTQYF
TRBJ2-5	-	-	TRBV9	TGTGCCAGCAGCGTTAGCCGATTAAGTAGCGATTTCCAAGAGACCCAGTACTTC	CASSVSRLSSDFQETQYF